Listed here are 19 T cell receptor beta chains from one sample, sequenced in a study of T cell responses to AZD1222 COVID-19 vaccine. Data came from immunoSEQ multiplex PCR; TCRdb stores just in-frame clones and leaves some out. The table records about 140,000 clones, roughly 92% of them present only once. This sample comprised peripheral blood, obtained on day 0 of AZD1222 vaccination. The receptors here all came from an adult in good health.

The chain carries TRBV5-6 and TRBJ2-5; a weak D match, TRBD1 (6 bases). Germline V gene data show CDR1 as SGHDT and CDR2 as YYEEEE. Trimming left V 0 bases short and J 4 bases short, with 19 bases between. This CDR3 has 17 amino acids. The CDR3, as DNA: TGTGCCAGCAGCTTGGAGCCAAACAGGGTTACGGGAGAGACCCAGTACTTC. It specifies CASSLEPNRVTGETQYF.

The DNA of the CDR3 is TGTGCCAGCTCACCATCGTCCCGGGACAGTTACGAGCAGTACTTC. Translation gives CASSPSSRDSYEQYF. The chain joins TRBV18 to TRBJ2-7, with 7 bases that match TRBD1. Germline loops: CDR1 KGHSH, CDR2 LQKENI. V shed 2 bases and J 4 bases; nucleotides not matched to a gene: 8. CDR3 length equals 15 residues.

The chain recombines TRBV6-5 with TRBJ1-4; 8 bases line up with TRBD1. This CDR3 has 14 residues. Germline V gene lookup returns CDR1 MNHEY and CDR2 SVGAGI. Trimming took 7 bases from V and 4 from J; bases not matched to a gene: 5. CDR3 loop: CASKRTGFNEKLFF. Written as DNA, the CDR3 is TGTGCCAGCAAACGGACAGGGTTTAATGAAAAACTGTTTTTT.

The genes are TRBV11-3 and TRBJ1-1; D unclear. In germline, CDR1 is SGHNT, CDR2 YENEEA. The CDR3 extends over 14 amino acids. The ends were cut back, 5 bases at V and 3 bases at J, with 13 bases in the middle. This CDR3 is CASSKYGVDTEAFF. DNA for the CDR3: TGTGCCAGCAGCAAATACGGGGTGGACACTGAAGCTTTCTTT.

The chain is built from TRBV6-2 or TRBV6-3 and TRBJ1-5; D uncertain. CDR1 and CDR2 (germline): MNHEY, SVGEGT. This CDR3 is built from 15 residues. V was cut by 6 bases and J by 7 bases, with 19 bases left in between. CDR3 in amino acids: CASSSLKGAQQPQHF. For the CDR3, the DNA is TGTGCCAGCAGCAGCCTCAAGGGAGCACAGCAGCCCCAGCATTTT.

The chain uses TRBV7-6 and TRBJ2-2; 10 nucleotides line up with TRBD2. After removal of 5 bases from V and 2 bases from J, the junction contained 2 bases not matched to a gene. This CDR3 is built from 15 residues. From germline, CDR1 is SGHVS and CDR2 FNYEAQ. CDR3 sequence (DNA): TGTGCCAGCAGCCGGACTAGCGGAAACACCGGGGAGCTGTTTTTT. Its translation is CASSRTSGNTGELFF.

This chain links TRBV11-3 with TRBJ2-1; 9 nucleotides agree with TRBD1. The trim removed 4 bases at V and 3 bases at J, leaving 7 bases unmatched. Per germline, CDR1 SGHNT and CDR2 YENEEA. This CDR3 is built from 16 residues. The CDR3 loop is CASSSRGTGSYNEQFF. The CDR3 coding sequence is TGTGCCAGCAGCTCTCGGGGGACAGGGAGCTACAATGAGCAGTTCTTC.

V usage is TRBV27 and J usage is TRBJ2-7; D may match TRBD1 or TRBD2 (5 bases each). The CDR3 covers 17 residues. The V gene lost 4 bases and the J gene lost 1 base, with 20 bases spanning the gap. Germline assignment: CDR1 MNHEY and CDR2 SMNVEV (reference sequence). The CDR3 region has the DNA TGTGCCAGCAGTTCCCCCCCCGGGGCTATTGATTCCTACGAGCAGTACTTC. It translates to CASSSPPGAIDSYEQYF.

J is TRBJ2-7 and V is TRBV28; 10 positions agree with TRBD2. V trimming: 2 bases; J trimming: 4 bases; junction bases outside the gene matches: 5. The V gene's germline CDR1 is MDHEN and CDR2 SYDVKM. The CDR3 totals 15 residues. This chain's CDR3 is CASSLGLAVQYEQYF. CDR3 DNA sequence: TGTGCCAGCAGTTTAGGACTAGCGGTACAGTACGAGCAGTACTTC.

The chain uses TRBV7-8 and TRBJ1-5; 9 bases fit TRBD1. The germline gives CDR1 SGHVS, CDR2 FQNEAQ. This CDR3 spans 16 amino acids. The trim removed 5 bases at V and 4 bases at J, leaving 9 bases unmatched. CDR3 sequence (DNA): TGTGCCAGCAGCCCAGAGGGACAGGGTATGAATCAGCCCCAGCATTTT. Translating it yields CASSPEGQGMNQPQHF.

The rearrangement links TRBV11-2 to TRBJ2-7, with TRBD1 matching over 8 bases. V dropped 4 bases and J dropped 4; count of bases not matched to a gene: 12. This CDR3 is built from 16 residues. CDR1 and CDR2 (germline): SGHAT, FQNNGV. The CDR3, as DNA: TGTGCCAGCAGCTCCACCTCAGGACAGGGAACATACGAGCAGTACTTC. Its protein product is CASSSTSGQGTYEQYF.

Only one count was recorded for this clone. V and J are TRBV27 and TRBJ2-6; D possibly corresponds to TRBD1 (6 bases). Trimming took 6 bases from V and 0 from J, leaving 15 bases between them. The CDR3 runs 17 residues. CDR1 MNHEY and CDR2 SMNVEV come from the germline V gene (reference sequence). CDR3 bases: TGTGCCAGCAGCCACCCGGGACAACTCTCTGGGGCCAACGTCCTGACTTTC. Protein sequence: CASSHPGQLSGANVLTF.

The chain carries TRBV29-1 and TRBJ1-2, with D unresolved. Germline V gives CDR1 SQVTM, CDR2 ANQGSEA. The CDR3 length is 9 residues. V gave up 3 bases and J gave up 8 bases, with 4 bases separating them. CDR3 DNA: TGCAGCGTTGACGACGGCTACACCTTC. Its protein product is CSVDDGYTF. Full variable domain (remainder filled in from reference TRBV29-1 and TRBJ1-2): SAVISQKPSRDICQRGTSLTIQCQVDSQVTMMFWYRQQPGQSLTLIATANQGSEATYESGFVIDKFPISRPNLTFSTLTVSNMSPEDSSIYLCSVDDGYTFGSGTRLTVV.

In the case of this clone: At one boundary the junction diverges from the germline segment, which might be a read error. CDR3: CASSQAWSDRGTEAFF. The CDR3 coding sequence is TGTGCCAGCAGTCAAGCCTGGAGTGACAGGGGAACTGAAGCTTTCTTT. The V gene is TRBV6-1, the J gene TRBJ1-1; TRBD1 agrees at 8 bases. The CDR3 extends over 16 amino acids. In germline, CDR1 is MNHNS, CDR2 SASEGT.

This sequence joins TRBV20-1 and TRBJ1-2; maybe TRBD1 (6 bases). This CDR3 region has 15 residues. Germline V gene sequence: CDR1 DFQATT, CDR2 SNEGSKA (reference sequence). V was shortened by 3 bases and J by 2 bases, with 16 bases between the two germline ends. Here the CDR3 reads CSASLRDNPNYGYTF. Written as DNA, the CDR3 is TGCAGTGCTAGTCTCCGGGACAACCCGAACTATGGCTACACCTTC.

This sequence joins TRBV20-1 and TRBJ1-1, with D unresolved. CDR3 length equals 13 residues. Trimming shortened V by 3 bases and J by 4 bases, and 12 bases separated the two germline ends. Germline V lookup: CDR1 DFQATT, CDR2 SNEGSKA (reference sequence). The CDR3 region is CSASRALGTEAFF. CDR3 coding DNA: TGCAGTGCTAGTAGGGCTCTGGGCACTGAAGCTTTCTTT.

The CDR3 loop reads CASSLVFGQPQHF. In nucleotides, the CDR3 is TGTGCCAGCAGCTTAGTATTCGGTCAGCCCCAGCATTTT. The chain recombines TRBV7-9 with TRBJ1-5; D not certain. V lost 1 base and J lost 6, with 7 bases in between. CDR3 length: 13 amino acids. CDR1 SEHNR and CDR2 FQNEAQ come from the germline V gene (reference sequence).

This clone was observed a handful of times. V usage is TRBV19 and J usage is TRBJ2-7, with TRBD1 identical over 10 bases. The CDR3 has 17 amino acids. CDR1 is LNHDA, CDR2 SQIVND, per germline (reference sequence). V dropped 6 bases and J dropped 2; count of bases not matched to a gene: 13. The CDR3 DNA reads TGTGCCAGTAGCCGGGACAGGGGCAGCGCAGGGCCCTACGAGCAGTACTTC. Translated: CASSRDRGSAGPYEQYF.

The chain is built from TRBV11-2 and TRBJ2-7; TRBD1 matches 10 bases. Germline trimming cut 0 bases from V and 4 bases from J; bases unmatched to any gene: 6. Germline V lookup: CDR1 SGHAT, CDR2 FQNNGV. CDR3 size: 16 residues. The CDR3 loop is CASSLDVTGGLYEQYF. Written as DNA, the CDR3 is TGTGCCAGCAGCTTAGATGTGACAGGGGGCCTGTACGAGCAGTACTTC. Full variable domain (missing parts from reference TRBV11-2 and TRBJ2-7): EAGVAQSPRYKIIEKRQSVAFWCNPISGHATLYWYQQILGQGPKLLIQFQNNGVVDDSQLPKDRFSAERLKGVDSTLKIQPAKLEDSAVYLCASSLDVTGGLYEQYFGPGTRLTVT.